This T cell receptor (beta chain) was observed in a study of cytomegalovirus exposure and HLA in healthy donors. In germline, CDR1 is SGDLS, CDR2 YYNGEE. The junction had 14 bases not matched to a gene; V was cut back by 4 bases and J by 5 bases. The CDR3 contains 17 residues. The PCR was carried out with 60 Vbeta primers and 13 Jbeta primers. Sequenced by immunoSEQ multiplex PCR; TCRdb stores in-frame clones only, minus some. The sample includes approximately 150,000 clones, roughly 79% of them seen just once. Material for sequencing was PBMCs. The clonotype comes from a woman aged 60 to 75 in good health and CMV-seropositive. The chain couples TRBV9 to TRBJ2-3; 9 positions agree with TRBD2. The CDR3 nucleotides read TGTGCCAGCAGCCCCCTGGCGGGAGGGCCTGACATAGATACGCAGTATTTT. Its translation: CASSPLAGGPDIDTQYF.